This T cell receptor beta chain comes out of a study of regulatory T cells in long-lasting Graves disease. The authors built TCR beta libraries using iRepertoire HTBI primers and Arm-PCR of CDR3 regions. TCRdb analysed the multiplex PCR reads with MiXCR anew, one entry per CDR3 protein. The table records some 500,000 distinct CDR3 sequences, 15% to 20% of them present only once. This clonotype was observed at least ten times. This CDR3 comprises 12 residues. The germline V gene has CDR1 SEHNR and CDR2 FQNEAQ (reference sequence). With 3 bases removed from V and 3 bases from J, the gap between germline ends came to 2 bases. Sample time point: newly diagnosed GD, antithyroid drugs for less than 3 months. Researchers made the TCR library from RNA that was extracted from PBMCs. EDTA tubes received 7.5 to 9 milliliters of drawn peripheral blood. These data were also filed under a second study, of T cells in Graves' hyperthyroidism and ophthalmopathy. That work adds: Initially, a first-round RT-PCR of the TCR CDR3 employed the HTBI primer set.

The chain is built from TRBV7-9 and TRBJ2-2, with D unclear. The sequencing used peripheral blood mononuclear cells (PBMCs), collected at new diagnosis, from a patient treated with antithyroid drugs. The source of this sequence is a woman aged 35-65 years with Graves disease. DNA for the CDR3: TGTGCCAGCAGCTTTCACACCGGGGAGCTGTTTTTT. As protein: CASSFHTGELFF.